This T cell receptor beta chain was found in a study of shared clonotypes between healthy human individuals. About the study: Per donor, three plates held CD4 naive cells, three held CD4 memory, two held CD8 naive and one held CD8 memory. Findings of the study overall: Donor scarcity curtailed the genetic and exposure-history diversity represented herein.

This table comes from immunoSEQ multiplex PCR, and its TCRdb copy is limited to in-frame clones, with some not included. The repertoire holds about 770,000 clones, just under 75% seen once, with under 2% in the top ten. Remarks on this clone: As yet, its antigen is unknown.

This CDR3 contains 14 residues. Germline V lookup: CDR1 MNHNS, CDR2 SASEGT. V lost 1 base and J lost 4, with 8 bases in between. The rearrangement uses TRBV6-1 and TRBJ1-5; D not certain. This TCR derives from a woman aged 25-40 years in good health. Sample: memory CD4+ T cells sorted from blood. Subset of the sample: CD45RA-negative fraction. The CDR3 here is CASSEGFGNQPQHF. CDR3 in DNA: TGTGCCAGCAGTGAAGGGTTTGGAAATCAGCCCCAGCATTTT.